Shown below are 5 T cell receptor beta chains from a single sample sequenced in a study of blood T cell repertoires in COVID-19. Only in-frame clones appear in the TCRdb table, and some are missing; sequencing was by immunoSEQ multiplex PCR. The sample consists of about 190,000 clones, approximately 79% of them appearing once. Sequencing input: peripheral blood. Every receptor here comes from a man aged 25 to 45 with active or convalescent COVID-19.

This chain links TRBV27 with TRBJ1-1; 8 bases agree with TRBD1. The CDR3 contains 16 residues. Germline values: CDR1 MNHEY, CDR2 SMNVEV (reference sequence). Trimming took 3 bases from V and 1 from J; bases not matched to a gene: 7. The CDR3 DNA is TGTGCCAGCAGTTTTTCCTGGGGACAGGCGAACACTGAAGCTTTCTTT. The encoded protein is CASSFSWGQANTEAFF.

The V call is TRBV4-1, the J call TRBJ1-5; 8 bases map to TRBD1. The germline CDR1 and CDR2 sequences are MGHRA and YSYEKL. V lost 0 bases, J lost 7 bases, and 8 bases stayed unmatched. The CDR3 is 16 amino acids. In DNA, the CDR3 is TGCGCCAGCAGCCAAGAGGACAGGGTAGGAGGGCAGCCCCAGCATTTT. This sequence encodes CASSQEDRVGGQPQHF.

The rearrangement uses TRBV11-2 and TRBJ2-7; 7 nucleotides match TRBD1. The CDR3 length is 15 residues. CDR1 is SGHAT and CDR2 is FQNNGV in the germline V gene. J lost 0 bases, V lost 6 bases, and 8 bases had no gene match. CDR3 coding DNA: TGTGCCAGCAGTTCTCTGACAGGGAGCTCCTACGAGCAGTACGTC. As protein: CASSSLTGSSYEQYV.

The rearrangement uses TRBV7-9 and TRBJ1-1; D ambiguous. V dropped 1 base and J dropped 11 bases, with 11 bases sitting between them. The CDR3 is 12 residues long. The germline CDR1 and CDR2 sequences are SEHNR and FQNEAQ (reference sequence). CDR3 in DNA: TGTGCCAGCAGCTTAGTGGGAGAATTCGCTTTCTTT. Translated, it gives CASSLVGEFAFF.

The chain joins TRBV7-3 to TRBJ1-5; D call uncertain. Trimming took 5 bases from V and 1 from J, leaving 18 bases between them. Germline-derived CDR1 and CDR2 are SGHTA and FQGTGA. The CDR3 extends over 17 amino acids. The CDR3 sequence: CASSPEPQVGSNQPQHF. The CDR3 nucleotides read TGTGCCAGCAGCCCTGAACCCCAGGTCGGAAGCAATCAGCCCCAGCATTTT.